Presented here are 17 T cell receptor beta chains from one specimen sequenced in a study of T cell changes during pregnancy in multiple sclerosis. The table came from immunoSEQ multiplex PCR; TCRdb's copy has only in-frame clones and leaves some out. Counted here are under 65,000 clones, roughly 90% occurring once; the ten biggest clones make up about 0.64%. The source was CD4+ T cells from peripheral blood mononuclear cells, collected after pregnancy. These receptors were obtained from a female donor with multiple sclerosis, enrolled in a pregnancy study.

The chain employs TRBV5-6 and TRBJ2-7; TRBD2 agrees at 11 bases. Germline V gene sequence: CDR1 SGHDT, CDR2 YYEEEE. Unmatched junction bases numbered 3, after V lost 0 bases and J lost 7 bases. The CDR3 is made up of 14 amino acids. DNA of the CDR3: TGTGCCAGCAGCTTGGGGCTAGCGGGGGGTGAGCAGTACTTC. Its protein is CASSLGLAGGEQYF. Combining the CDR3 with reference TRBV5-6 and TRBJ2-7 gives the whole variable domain DAGVTQSPTHLIKTRGQQVTLRCSPKSGHDTVSWYQQALGQGPQFIFQYYEEEERQRGNFPDRFSGHQFPNYSSELNVNALLLGDSALYLCASSLGLAGGEQYFGPGTRLTVT.

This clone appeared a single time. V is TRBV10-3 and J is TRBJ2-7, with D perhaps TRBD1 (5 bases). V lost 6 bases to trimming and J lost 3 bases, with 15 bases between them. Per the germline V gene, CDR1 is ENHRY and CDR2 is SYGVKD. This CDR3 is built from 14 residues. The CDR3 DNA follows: TGTGCCATCAGCCCCCGGCAGGGCCACTACGAGCAGTACTTC. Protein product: CAISPRQGHYEQYF.

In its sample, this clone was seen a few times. The CDR3: CARLRGDQPQHF. The CDR3 region has the DNA TGCGCCCGTCTAAGGGGCGATCAGCCCCAGCATTTT. The V and J genes are TRBV10-1 and TRBJ1-5, with a weak D call TRBD1 (5 bases). This CDR3 region has 12 residues. The germline CDR1 and CDR2 sequences are WNHNN and SYGVQD (reference sequence). V dropped 11 bases and J dropped 5 bases, with 13 bases sitting between them.

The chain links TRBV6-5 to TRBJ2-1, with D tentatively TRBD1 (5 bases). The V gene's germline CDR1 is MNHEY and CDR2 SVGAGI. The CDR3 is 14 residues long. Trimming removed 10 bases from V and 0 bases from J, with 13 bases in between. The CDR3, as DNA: TGTGCCACCAAAAGGGGTCGCTCCTACAATGAGCAGTTCTTC. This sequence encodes CATKRGRSYNEQFF.

The DNA of the CDR3 is TGTGCCAGCAGTTTATCGATTCGGGGAATTGAGACCCAGTACTTC. Translating it yields CASSLSIRGIETQYF. The rearrangement links TRBV27 to TRBJ2-5; D is perhaps TRBD2 (5 bases). The CDR3 is made up of 15 amino acids. The V end lost 0 bases, the J end lost 5 bases, and 13 bases lay between the germline ends. Germline-derived CDR1 and CDR2 are MNHEY and SMNVEV (reference sequence).

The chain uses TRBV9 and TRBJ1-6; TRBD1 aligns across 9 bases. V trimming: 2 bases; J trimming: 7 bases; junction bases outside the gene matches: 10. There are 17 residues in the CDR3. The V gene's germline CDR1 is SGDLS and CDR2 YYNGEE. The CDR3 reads CASSVMGGGQGNSPLHF. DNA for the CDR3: TGTGCCAGCAGCGTCATGGGGGGAGGACAGGGGAATTCACCCCTCCACTTT.

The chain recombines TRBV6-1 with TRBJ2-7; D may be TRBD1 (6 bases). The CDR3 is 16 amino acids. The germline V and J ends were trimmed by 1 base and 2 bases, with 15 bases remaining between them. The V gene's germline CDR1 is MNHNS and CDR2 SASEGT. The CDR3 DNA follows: TGTGCCAGCAGTGAAGGAGTGAACAGGGCCACCTACGAGCAGTACTTC. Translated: CASSEGVNRATYEQYF.

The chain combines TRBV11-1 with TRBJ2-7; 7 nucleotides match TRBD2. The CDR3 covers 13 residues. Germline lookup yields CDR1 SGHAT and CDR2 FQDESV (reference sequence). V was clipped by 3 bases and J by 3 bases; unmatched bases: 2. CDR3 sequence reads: CASSFSGGYEQYF. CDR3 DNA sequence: TGTGCCAGCAGCTTCTCGGGGGGCTACGAGCAGTACTTC.

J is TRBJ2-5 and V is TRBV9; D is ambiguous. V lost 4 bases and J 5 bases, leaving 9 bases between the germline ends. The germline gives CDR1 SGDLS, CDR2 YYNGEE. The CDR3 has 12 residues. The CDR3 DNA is TGTGCCAGCAGCTTTACTGGTGAGACCCAGTACTTC. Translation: CASSFTGETQYF.

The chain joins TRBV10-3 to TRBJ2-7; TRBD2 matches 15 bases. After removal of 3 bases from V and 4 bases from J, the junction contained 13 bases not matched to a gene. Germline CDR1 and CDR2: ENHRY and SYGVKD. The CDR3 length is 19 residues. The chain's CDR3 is CAISDPRRTSGGGSYEQYF. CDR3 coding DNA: TGTGCCATCAGTGATCCTCGCCGGACTAGCGGGGGGGGATCTTACGAGCAGTACTTC.

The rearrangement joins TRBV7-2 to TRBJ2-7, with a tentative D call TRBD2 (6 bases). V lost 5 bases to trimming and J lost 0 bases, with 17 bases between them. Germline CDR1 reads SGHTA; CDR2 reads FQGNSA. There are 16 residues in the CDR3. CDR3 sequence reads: CASSPEHSGRSYEQYF. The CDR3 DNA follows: TGTGCCAGCAGCCCAGAGCACAGCGGGCGCTCCTACGAGCAGTACTTC.

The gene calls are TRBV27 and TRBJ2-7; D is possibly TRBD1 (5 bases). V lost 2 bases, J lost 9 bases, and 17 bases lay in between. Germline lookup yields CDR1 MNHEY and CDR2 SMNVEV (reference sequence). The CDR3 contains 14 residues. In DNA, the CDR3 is TGTGCCAGCAGTTTAATGGTGACAGCAGAGGTGCAGTACTTC. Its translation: CASSLMVTAEVQYF.

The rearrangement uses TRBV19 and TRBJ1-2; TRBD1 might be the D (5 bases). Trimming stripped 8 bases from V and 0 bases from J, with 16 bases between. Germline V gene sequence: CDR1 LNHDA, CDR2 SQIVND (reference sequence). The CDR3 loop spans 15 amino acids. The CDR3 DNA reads TGTGCCAGTGACGGGGGACGTCTAGCTAACTATGGCTACACCTTC. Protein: CASDGGRLANYGYTF.

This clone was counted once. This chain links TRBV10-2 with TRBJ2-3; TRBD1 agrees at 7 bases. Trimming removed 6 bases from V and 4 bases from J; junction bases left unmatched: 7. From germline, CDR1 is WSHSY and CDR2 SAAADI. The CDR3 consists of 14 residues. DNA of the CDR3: TGCGCCAGCAGCTCGACAGGGAAGGCAGATACGCAGTATTTT. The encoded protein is CASSSTGKADTQYF.

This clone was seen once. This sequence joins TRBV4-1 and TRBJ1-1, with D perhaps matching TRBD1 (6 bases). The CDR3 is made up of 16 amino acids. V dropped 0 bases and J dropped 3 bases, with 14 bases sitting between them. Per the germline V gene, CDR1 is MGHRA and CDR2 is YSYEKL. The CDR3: CASSQDGGGRHTEAFF. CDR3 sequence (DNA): TGCGCCAGCAGCCAAGATGGCGGGGGGCGACACACTGAAGCTTTCTTT.

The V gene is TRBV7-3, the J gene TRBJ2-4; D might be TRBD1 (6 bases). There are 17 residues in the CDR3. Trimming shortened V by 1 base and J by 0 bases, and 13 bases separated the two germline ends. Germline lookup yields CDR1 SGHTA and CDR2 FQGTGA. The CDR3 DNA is TGTGCCAGCAGCTTAAGGGGGACACCTCTAGCCAAAAACATTCAGTACTTC. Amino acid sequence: CASSLRGTPLAKNIQYF.

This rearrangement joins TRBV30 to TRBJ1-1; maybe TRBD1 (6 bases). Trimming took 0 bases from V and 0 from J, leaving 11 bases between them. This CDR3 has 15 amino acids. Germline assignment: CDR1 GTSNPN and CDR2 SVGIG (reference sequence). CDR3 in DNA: TGTGCCTGGAGTGTGTTGCAGGGGTTGAACACTGAAGCTTTCTTT. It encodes CAWSVLQGLNTEAFF.